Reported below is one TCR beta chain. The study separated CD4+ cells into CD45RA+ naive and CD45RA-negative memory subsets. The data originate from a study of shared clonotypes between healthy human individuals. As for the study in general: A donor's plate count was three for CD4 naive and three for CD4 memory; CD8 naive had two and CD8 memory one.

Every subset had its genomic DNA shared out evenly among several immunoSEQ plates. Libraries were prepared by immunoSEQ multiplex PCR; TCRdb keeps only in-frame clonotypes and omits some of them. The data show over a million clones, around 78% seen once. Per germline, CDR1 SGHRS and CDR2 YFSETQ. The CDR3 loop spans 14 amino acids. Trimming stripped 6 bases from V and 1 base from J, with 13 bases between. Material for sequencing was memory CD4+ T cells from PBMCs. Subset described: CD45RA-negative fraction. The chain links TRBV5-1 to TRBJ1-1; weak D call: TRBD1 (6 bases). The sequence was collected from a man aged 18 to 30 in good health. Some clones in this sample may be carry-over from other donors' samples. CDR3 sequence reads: CASKVGGWNTEAFF. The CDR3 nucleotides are TGCGCCAGCAAGGTAGGGGGATGGAACACTGAAGCTTTCTTT.